This entry lists 6 T cell receptor beta chains sequenced from one sample in a study of blood T cell repertoires in COVID-19. The method was immunoSEQ multiplex PCR; TCRdb's version includes in-frame clones alone and lacks a portion of them. The sample lists about 310,000 clones, about nine tenths occurring once. Source material: peripheral blood. Every receptor here comes from a man aged 45-60 years with active or convalescent COVID-19.

The chain uses TRBV5-8 and TRBJ2-7; D is ambiguous. V dropped 0 bases and J dropped 0 bases, with 10 bases sitting between them. Germline CDR1 SGHTS, CDR2 YDEGEE. This CDR3 has 15 amino acids. DNA for the CDR3: TGTGCCAGCAGCTTGGAACTCTGGAGCTCCTACGAGCAGTACTTC. Translating it yields CASSLELWSSYEQYF. Together with reference TRBV5-8 and TRBJ2-7, the CDR3 gives the full variable domain: EAGVTQSPTHLIKTRGQQATLRCSPISGHTSVYWYQQALGLGLQFLLWYDEGEERNRGNFPPRFSGRQFPNYSSELNVNALELEDSALYLCASSLELWSSYEQYFGPGTRLTVT.

The chain uses TRBV30 and TRBJ1-5; no clear D gene. Trimming took off 2 bases at V and 4 bases at J, with 9 bases between the two ends. Per the germline V gene, CDR1 is GTSNPN and CDR2 is SVGIG (reference sequence). This CDR3 comprises 13 residues. The CDR3 DNA sequence: TGTGCCTGGAGTCGGTCCGGGAATCAGCCCCAGCATTTT. Its protein is CAWSRSGNQPQHF.

The DNA of the CDR3 is TGCGCCAGCAGCTTGGGTGGACAGGCCCTCCCCCTCCACTTT. Its protein is CASSLGGQALPLHF. The rearrangement links TRBV5-1 to TRBJ1-6, with TRBD1 matching over 7 bases. The CDR3 is 14 residues long. The V and J ends lost 0 bases and 13 bases, in that order; junction bases with no gene match: 7. The germline V gene encodes CDR1 SGHRS and CDR2 YFSETQ.

This chain uses TRBV19 with TRBJ1-5, with no clear D. V shed 4 bases and J shed 4 bases, with 8 bases lying between them. CDR3 length: 13 residues. Germline-derived CDR1 and CDR2 are LNHDA and SQIVND (reference sequence). The DNA for the CDR3 is TGTGCCAGTAGTAGCCAGTTTAATCAGCCCCAGCATTTT. Encoded protein: CASSSQFNQPQHF.

The chain couples TRBV5-1 to TRBJ2-5; D is unclear. The CDR3 totals 12 residues. The V gene lost 4 bases and the J gene lost 2 bases, with 6 bases spanning the gap. Germline CDR1 is SGHRS and CDR2 is YFSETQ. The CDR3 bases are TGCGCCAGCAGCCCACAGCAAGAGACCCAGTACTTC. As protein: CASSPQQETQYF.

The chain has TRBV3-1 (or the pseudogene TRBV3-2) and TRBJ1-6, with D maybe TRBD1 (5 bases). The germline CDR1 and CDR2 sequences are LGHDT and YNNKEL (reference sequence). Trimming stripped 0 bases from V and 0 bases from J, with 15 bases between. This CDR3 region has 19 residues. Here the CDR3 DNA reads TGTGCCAGCAGCCAAGATCCGGGCAGGGCGAGCTCCTATAATTCACCCCTCCACTTT. Residues: CASSQDPGRASSYNSPLHF.